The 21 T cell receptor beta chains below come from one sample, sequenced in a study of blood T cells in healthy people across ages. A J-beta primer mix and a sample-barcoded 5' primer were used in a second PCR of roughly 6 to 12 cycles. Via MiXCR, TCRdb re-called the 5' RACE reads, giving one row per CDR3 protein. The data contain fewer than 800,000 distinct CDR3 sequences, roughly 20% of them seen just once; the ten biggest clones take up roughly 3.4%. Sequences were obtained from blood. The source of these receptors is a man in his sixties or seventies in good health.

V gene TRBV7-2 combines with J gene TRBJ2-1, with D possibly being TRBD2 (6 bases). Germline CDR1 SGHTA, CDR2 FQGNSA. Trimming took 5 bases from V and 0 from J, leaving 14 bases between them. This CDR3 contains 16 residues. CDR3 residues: CASSRASANSYNEQFF. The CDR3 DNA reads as TGTGCCAGCAGCCGGGCTAGCGCGAACTCCTACAATGAGCAGTTCTTC.

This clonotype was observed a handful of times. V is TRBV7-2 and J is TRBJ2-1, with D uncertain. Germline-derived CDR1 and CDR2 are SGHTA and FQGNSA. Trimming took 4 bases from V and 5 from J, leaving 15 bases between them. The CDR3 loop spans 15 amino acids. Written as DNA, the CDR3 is TGTGCCAGCAGCTCCTCTAGGATACAAAACAATGAGCAGTTCTTC. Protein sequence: CASSSSRIQNNEQFF.

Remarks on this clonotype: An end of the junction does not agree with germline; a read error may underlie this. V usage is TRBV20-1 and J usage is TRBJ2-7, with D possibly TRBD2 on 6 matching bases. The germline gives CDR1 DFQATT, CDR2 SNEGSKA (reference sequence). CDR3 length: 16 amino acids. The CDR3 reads CSARDLGRGGNYEQYF. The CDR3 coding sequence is TGCAGCGCTAGAGATCTAGGCCGCGGCGGGAACTACGAGCAGTACTTC.

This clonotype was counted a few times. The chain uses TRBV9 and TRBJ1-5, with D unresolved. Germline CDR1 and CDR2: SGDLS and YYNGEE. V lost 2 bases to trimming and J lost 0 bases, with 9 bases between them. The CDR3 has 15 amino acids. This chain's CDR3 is CASSVGHNSNQPQHF. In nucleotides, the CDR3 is TGTGCCAGCAGCGTGGGCCATAATAGCAATCAGCCCCAGCATTTT. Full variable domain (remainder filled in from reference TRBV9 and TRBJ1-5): DSGVTQTPKHLITATGQRVTLRCSPRSGDLSVYWYQQSLDQGLQFLIQYYNGEERAKGNILERFSAQQFPDLHSELNLSSLELGDSALYFCASSVGHNSNQPQHFGDGTRLSIL.

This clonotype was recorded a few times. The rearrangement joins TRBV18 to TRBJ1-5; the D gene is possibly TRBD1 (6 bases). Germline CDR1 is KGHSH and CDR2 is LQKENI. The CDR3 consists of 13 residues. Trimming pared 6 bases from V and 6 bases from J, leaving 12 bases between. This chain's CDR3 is CASSQGIFQPQHF. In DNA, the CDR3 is TGTGCCAGCTCCCAGGGGATTTTTCAGCCCCAGCATTTT.

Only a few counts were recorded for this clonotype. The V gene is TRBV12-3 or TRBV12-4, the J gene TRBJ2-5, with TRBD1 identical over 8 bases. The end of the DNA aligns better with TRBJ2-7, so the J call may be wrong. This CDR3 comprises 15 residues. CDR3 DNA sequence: TGTGCCAGCAGTGCCCATCGGACAGGGAAGTACGAGCAGTACTTC. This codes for CASSAHRTGKYEQYF.

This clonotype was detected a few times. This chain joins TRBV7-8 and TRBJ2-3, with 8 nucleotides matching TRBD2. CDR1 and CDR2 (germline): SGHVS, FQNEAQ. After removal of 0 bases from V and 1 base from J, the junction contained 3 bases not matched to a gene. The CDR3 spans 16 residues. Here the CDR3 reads CASSLAAAGGTDTQYF. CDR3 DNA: TGTGCCAGCAGCTTAGCCGCAGCGGGAGGCACAGATACGCAGTATTTT.

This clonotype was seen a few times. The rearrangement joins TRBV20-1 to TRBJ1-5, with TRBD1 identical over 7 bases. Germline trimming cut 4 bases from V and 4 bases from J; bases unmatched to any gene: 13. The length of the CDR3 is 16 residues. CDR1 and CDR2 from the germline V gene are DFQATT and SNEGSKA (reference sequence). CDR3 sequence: CSAMGQRNFANQPQHF. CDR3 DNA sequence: TGCAGTGCTATGGGACAGCGAAATTTTGCGAATCAGCCCCAGCATTTT.

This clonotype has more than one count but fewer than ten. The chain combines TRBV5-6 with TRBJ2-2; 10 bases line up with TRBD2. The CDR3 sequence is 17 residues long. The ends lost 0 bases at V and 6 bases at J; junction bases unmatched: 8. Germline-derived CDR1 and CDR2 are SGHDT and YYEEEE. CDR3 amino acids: CASSLDPSGSSSGELFF. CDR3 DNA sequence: TGTGCCAGCAGCTTGGACCCTAGCGGGAGTTCTTCCGGGGAGCTGTTTTTT.

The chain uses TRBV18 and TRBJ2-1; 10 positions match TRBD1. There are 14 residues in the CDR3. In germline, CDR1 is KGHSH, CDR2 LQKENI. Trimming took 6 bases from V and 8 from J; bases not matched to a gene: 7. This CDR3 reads CASSPKTGGHEQFF. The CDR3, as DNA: TGTGCCAGCTCCCCGAAGACAGGGGGCCATGAGCAGTTCTTC. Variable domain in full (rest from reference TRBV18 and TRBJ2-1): NAGVMQNPRHLVRRRGQEARLRCSPMKGHSHVYWYRQLPEEGLKFMVYLQKENIIDESGMPKERFSAEFPKEGPSILRIQQVVRGDSAAYFCASSPKTGGHEQFFGPGTRLTVL.

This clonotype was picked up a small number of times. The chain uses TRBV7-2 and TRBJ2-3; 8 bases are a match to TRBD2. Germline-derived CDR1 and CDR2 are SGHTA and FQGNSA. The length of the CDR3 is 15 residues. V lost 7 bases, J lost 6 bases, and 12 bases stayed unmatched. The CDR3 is CASTESRLASDTQYF. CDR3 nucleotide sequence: TGTGCCAGCACCGAGTCCCGACTAGCGTCTGATACGCAGTATTTT.

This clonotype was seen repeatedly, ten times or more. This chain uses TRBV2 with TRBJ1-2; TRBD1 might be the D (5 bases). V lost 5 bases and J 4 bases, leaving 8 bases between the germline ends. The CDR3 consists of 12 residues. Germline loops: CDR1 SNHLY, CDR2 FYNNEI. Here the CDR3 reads CASSPDSYGYTF. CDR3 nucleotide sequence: TGTGCCAGCAGTCCCGACAGCTATGGCTACACCTTC.

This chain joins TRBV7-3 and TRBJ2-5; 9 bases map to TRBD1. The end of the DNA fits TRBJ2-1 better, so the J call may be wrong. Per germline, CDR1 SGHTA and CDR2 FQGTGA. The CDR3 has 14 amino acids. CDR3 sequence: CASSPGQGVTEQFF. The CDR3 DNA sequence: TGTGCCAGCAGCCCGGGACAGGGCGTCACTGAGCAGTTCTTC.

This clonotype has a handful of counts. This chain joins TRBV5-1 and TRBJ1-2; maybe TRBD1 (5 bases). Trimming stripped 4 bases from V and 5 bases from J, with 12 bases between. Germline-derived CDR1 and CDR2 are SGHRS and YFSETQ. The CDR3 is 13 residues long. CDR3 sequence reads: CASSPTTEYGYTF. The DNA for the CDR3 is TGCGCCAGCAGCCCGACGACAGAGTATGGCTACACCTTC.

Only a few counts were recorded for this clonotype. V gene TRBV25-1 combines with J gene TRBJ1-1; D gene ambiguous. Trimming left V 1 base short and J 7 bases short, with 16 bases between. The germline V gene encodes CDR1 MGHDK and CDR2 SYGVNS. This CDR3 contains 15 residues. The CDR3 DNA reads TGTGCCAGCAGTGAATCGTTAGGGCGGAGCAGTGAAGCTTTCTTT. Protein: CASSESLGRSSEAFF. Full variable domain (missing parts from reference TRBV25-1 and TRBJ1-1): EADIYQTPRYLVIGTGKKITLECSQTMGHDKMYWYQQDPGMELHLIHYSYGVNSTEKGDLSSESTVSRIRTEHFPLTLESARPSHTSQYLCASSESLGRSSEAFFGQGTRLTVV.

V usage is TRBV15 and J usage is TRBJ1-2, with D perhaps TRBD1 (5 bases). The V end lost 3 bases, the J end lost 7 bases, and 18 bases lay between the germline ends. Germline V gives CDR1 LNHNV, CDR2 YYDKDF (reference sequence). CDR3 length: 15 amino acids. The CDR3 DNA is TGTGCCACCAGCAGCGCCCAAGGGACTCCTTCTGGCTACACCTTC. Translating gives CATSSAQGTPSGYTF.

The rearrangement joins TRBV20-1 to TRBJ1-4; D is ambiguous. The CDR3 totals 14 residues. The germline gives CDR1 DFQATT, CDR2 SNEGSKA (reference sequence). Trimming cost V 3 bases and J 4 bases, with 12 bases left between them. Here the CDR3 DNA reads TGCAGTGCTAGTCCGGAACACGGTAATGAAAAACTGTTTTTT. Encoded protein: CSASPEHGNEKLFF.

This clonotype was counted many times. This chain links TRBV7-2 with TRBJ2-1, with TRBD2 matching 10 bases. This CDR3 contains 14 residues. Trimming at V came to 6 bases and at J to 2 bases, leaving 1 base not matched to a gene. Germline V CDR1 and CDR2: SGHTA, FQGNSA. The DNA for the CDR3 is TGTGCCAGCAGGAGCGGGAGGGCCTACAATGAGCAGTTCTTC. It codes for CASRSGRAYNEQFF.

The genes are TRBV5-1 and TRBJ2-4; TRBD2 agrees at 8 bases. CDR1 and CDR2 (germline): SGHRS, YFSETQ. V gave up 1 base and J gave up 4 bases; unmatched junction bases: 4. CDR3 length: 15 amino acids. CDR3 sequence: CASSLPAGDKNIQYF. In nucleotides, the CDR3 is TGCGCCAGCAGCTTGCCAGCGGGAGATAAAAACATTCAGTACTTC.

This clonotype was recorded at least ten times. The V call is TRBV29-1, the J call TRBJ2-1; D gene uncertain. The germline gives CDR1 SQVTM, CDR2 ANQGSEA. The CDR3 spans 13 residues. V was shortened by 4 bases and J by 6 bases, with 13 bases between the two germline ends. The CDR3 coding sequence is TGCAGCGTTGGGCTCCCGGCTACCAATGAGCAGTTCTTC. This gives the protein CSVGLPATNEQFF.

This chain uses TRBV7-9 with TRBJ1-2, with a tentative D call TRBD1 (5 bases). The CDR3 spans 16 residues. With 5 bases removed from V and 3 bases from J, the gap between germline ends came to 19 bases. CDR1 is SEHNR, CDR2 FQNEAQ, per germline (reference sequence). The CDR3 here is CASSPIFGDEDYGYTF. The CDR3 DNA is TGTGCCAGCAGCCCAATATTTGGGGACGAGGACTATGGCTACACCTTC.